These 9 T cell receptor beta chains were sequenced from one sample in a study of monozygotic twins with inflammatory bowel disease (dated 2019 in TCRdb). Library prep was done by 5' RACE. Instrument on record: Illumina HiSeq 2500. After the reads were reprocessed by TCRdb, one entry was made per CDR3 protein sequence, with no DNA. This sample's table has entries for approximately 380,000 distinct CDR3 sequences. Around 2.6% of the sample belongs to the ten largest clones. Material: blood. The receptors were gathered from a human donor with ulcerative colitis or Crohn's disease, or a healthy co-twin of an affected twin (not recorded which).

This chain joins TRBV4-1 and TRBJ1-1. Per germline, CDR1 MGHRA and CDR2 YSYEKL. The CDR3 totals 15 residues. This CDR3 reads CASSQDLGQNREAFF.

The CDR3 sequence: CASSYSQGVYEQYF. This chain connects TRBV6-6 to TRBJ2-7. Germline V gives CDR1 MNHNY, CDR2 SVGAGI (reference sequence). The CDR3 contains 14 residues.

The rearrangement joins TRBV10-3 to TRBJ2-1. Germline V gives CDR1 ENHRY, CDR2 SYGVKD. The CDR3 has 14 residues. CDR3 sequence reads: CAIRSAQSNNEQFF.

The rearrangement uses TRBV12-3 or TRBV12-4 and TRBJ1-2; TCRdb names TRBD1, which stays unverified in the absence of DNA. The CDR3 is 15 residues long. CDR3 loop: CASSPKDRGFYGYTF.

The rearrangement links TRBV5-6 to TRBJ1-5; TCRdb lists TRBD1, though no DNA is available to test this call. The CDR3 has 15 amino acids. The germline gives CDR1 SGHDT, CDR2 YYEEEE. The CDR3 reads CASSFRQQTNQPQHF.

The chain joins TRBV5-1 to TRBJ2-7. The germline V gene has CDR1 SGHRS and CDR2 YFSETQ. The CDR3 has 12 amino acids. The CDR3 sequence is CASSLFPYEQYF. The variable domain in full, with the rest retrieved from reference TRBV5-1 and TRBJ2-7, is KAGVTQTPRYLIKTRGQQVTLSCSPISGHRSVSWYQQTPGQGLQFLFEYFSETQRNKGNFPGRFSGRQFSNSRSEMNVSTLELGDSALYLCASSLFPYEQYFGPGTRLTVT.

The chain employs TRBV7-9 and TRBJ1-1. Per germline, CDR1 SEHNR and CDR2 FQNEAQ (reference sequence). This CDR3 has 14 amino acids. This chain's CDR3 is CASSLDRVSTEAFF. Full variable domain (rest looked up from reference TRBV7-9 and TRBJ1-1): DTGVSQNPRHKITKRGQNVTFRCDPISEHNRLYWYRQTLGQGPEFLTYFQNEAQLEKSRLLSDRFSAERPKGSFSTLEIQRTEQGDSAMYLCASSLDRVSTEAFFGQGTRLTVV.

The chain recombines TRBV12-3 or TRBV12-4 with TRBJ2-2; TCRdb selects TRBD1, and the lack of DNA leaves this call unchecked. The CDR3 length is 14 residues. CDR3 sequence: CASSLGGGRGELFF.

The chain joins TRBV5-1 to TRBJ1-6; TCRdb's D call, TRBD1, is unchecked because there is no DNA. Germline V CDR1 and CDR2: SGHRS, YFSETQ. CDR3 size: 16 residues. CDR3 region: CASSSRTGGRNSPLHF.